This T cell receptor beta chain was recorded in a study of stem cell transplantation in POMP-related autoinflammatory disease. Clones were read by immunoSEQ multiplex PCR, and TCRdb kept only the in-frame ones, dropping some. The data hold thousands of clones, with roughly nine tenths observed a single time. Study-level findings and limits: Unique TRB V-J gene pairings were limited in number in patients with PRAID. PRAID patients trended toward lower TRB diversity and higher clonality in all analyzed T-cell subsets.

To note about this clone: Its antigen is as yet unknown.

V shed 2 bases and J shed 2 bases, with 8 bases lying between them. Per germline, CDR1 SEHNR and CDR2 FQNEAQ (reference sequence). CDR3 length: 14 amino acids. The specimen comprised CD8+ T cells from PBMCs, sampled before stem cell transplantation. This sequence joins TRBV7-9 and TRBJ2-3, with D tentatively TRBD1 (5 bases). The TCR comes from a human donor with POMP-related autoinflammation and immune dysregulation (PRAID). CDR3 DNA: TGTGCCAGCAGCTTAAGACAGTCCACAGATACGCAGTATTTT. This gives the protein CASSLRQSTDTQYF.